This T cell receptor (beta chain) was identified during a study of Ad26.COV2.S vaccination and SARS-CoV-2 variants. Study at large: The COV1001 Ad26.COV2.S trial arm included the donor. Ad26.COV2.S shots went into the muscle once or twice, 56 days apart.

The protocol was immunoSEQ multiplex PCR, while the TCRdb copy is restricted to in-frame clones and leaves out a portion. The table includes roughly 300,000 clones, 86% detected once. Treatment described: some 20 received Ad26.COV2.S at low or high dose, single or two shots; about 5 received placebo; per-sample allocation not given. All samples were drawn on day 63, counting from the first vaccine or placebo injection. Regarding the study as a whole: For non-spike TCRs, breadth in vaccine recipients resembled that in placebo recipients. Vaccinees displayed broader spike-specific TCR repertoires than placebo recipients.

This clone was observed a handful of times. The target antigen is unknown. This CDR3 has 15 residues. The V gene end was trimmed by 0 bases and the J gene end by 8 bases; junction bases not matched to a gene: 5. Germline V gene data show CDR1 as MNHEY and CDR2 as SVGEGT. This rearrangement joins TRBV6-2 or TRBV6-3 to TRBJ1-4, with TRBD1 matching over 8 bases. The sequenced sample was peripheral blood, obtained in a trial of Ad26.COV2.S vaccine versus placebo. The TCR was taken from a person aged 18-60 years who received the Ad26.COV2.S COVID-19 vaccine or a placebo. The CDR3 loop reads CASSYSKTGVEKLFF. Written as DNA, the CDR3 is TGTGCCAGCAGTTACTCGAAGACAGGGGTCGAAAAACTGTTTTTT.